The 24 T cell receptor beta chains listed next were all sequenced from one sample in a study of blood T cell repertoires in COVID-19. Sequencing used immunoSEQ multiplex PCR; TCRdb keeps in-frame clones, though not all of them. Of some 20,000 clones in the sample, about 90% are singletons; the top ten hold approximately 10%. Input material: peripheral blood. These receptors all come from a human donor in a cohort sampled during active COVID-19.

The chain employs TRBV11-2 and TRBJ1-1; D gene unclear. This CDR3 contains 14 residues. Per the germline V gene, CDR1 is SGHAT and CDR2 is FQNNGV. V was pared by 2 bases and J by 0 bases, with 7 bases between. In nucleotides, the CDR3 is TGTGCCAGCAGCTTACGCCTACTGAACACTGAAGCTTTCTTT. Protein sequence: CASSLRLLNTEAFF.

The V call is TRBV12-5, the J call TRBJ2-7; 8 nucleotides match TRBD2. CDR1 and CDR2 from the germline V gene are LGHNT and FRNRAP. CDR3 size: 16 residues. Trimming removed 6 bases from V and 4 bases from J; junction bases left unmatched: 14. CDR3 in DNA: TGTGCTAGTGGCCTTGCGACTCCCGGGGGGGCATACGAGCAGTACTTC. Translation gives CASGLATPGGAYEQYF.

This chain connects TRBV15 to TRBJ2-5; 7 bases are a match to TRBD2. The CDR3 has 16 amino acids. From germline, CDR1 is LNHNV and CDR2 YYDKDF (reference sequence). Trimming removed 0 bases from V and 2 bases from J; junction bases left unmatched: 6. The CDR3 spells CATSRDRPAGQETQYF. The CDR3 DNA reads TGTGCCACCAGCAGAGATCGCCCAGCGGGACAAGAGACCCAGTACTTC.

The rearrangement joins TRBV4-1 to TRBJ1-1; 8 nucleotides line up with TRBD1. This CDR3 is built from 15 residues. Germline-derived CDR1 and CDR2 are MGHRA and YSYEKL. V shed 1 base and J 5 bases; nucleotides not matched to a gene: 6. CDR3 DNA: TGCGCCAGCAGCCAAGCATCATGGACAGGGACTGAAGCTTTCTTT. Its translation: CASSQASWTGTEAFF.

CDR3 sequence reads: CASSQRTGNRGYTF. The CDR3 DNA reads TGTGCCAGCAGCCAACGAACCGGGAATCGGGGCTACACCTTC. J is TRBJ1-2 and V is TRBV3-1 (or the pseudogene TRBV3-2); D unresolved. V gave up 2 bases and J gave up 8 bases, with 15 bases separating them. CDR1 LGHDT and CDR2 YNNKEL come from the germline V gene (reference sequence). This CDR3 contains 14 residues.

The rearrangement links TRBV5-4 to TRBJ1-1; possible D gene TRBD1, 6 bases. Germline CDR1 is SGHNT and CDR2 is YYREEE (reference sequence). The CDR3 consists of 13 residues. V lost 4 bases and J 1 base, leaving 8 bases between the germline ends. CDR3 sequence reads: CASSLTGNTEAFF. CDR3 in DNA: TGTGCCAGCAGCCTGACAGGGAACACTGAAGCTTTCTTT. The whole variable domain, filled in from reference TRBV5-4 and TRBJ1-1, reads ETGVTQSPTHLIKTRGQQVTLRCSSQSGHNTVSWYQQALGQGPQFIFQYYREEENGRGNFPPRFSGLQFPNYSSELNVNALELDDSALYLCASSLTGNTEAFFGQGTRLTVV.

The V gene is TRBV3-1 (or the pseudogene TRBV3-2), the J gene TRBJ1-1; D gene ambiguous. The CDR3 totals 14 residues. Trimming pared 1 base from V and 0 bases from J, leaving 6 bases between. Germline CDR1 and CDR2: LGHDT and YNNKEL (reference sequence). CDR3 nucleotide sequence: TGTGCCAGCAGCCAAGGGAGCATGAACACTGAAGCTTTCTTT. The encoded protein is CASSQGSMNTEAFF.

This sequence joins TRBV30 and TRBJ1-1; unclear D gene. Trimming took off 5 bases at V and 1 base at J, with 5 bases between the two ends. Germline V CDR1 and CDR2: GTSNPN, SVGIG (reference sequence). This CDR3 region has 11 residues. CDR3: CAWQKNTEAFF. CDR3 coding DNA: TGTGCCTGGCAAAAGAACACTGAAGCTTTCTTT.

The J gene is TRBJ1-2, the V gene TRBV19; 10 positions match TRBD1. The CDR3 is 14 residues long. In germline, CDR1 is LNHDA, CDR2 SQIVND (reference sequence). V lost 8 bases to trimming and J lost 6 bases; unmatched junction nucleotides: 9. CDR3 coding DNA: TGTGCCAGTCGATTCCGACAGGGGGCGAATGGCTACACCTTC. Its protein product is CASRFRQGANGYTF.

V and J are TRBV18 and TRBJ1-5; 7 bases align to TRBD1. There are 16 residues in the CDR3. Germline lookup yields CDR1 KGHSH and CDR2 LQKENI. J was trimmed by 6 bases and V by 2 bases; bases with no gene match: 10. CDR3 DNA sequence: TGTGCCAGCTCACCAATGCGACAGGGTGGCAGTCAGCCCCAGCATTTT. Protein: CASSPMRQGGSQPQHF.

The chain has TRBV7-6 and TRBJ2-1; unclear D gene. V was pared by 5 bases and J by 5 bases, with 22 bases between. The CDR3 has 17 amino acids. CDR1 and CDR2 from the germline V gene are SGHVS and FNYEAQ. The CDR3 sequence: CASSPPAGRAKNNEQFF. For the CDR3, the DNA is TGTGCCAGCAGCCCCCCGGCTGGGCGTGCGAAGAACAATGAGCAGTTCTTC.

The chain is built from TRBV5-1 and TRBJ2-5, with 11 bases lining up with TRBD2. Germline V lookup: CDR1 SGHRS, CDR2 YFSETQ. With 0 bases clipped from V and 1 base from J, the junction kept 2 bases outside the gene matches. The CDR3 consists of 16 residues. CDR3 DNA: TGCGCCAGCAGCTTGGAGGGGACTAGCGGCCAAGAGACCCAGTACTTC. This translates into CASSLEGTSGQETQYF.

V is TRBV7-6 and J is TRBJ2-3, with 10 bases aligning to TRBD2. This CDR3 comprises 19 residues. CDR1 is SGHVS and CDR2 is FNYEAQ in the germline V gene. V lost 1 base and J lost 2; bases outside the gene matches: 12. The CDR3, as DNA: TGTGCCAGCAGCTTAGACACTAGCGGGGCTCTAGGGGCCACAGATACGCAGTATTTT. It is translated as CASSLDTSGALGATDTQYF.

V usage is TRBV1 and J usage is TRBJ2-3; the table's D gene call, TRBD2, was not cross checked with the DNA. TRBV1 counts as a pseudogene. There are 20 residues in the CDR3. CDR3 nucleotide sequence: TGCACCAGCAGGAAAGAGCGGCCCGGGTTCCTAACTACCAGCACAGATACGCAGTATTTT. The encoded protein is CTSRKERPGFLTTSTDTQYF.

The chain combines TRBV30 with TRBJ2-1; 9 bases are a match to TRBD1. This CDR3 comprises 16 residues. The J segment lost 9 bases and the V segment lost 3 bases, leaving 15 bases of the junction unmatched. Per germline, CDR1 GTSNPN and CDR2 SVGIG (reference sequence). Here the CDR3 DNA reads TGTGCCTGGAGCCCCCGGGGGACAGGGACTTCAAGTGAGCAGTTCTTC. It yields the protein CAWSPRGTGTSSEQFF.

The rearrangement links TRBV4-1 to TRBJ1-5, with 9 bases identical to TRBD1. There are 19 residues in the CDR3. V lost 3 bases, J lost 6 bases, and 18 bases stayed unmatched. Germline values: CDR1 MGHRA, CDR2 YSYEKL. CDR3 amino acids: CASSHHRGDRATVFQPQHF. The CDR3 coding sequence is TGCGCCAGCAGCCACCACAGGGGGGACAGGGCGACGGTTTTTCAGCCCCAGCATTTT.

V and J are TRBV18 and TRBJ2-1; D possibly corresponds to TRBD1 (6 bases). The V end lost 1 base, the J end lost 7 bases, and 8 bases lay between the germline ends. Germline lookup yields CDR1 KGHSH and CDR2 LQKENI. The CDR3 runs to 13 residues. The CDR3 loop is CASSPLDRNEQFF. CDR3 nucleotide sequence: TGTGCCAGCTCACCACTTGACAGGAATGAGCAGTTCTTC.

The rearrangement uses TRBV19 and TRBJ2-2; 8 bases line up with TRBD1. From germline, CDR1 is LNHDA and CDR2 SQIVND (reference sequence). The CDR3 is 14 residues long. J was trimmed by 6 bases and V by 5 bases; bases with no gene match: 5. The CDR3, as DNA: TGTGCCAGTAGTCCGTGGACAGGGCCCGGGGAGCTGTTTTTT. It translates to CASSPWTGPGELFF.

DNA of the CDR3: TGTGCCAGCAGCTTCAGGGATGGCTACACCTTC. Residues: CASSFRDGYTF. V and J are TRBV7-8 and TRBJ1-2, with a possible D match to TRBD1 (5 bases). Trimming left V 3 bases short and J 6 bases short, with 5 bases between. The germline gives CDR1 SGHVS, CDR2 FQNEAQ. The CDR3 contains 11 residues.

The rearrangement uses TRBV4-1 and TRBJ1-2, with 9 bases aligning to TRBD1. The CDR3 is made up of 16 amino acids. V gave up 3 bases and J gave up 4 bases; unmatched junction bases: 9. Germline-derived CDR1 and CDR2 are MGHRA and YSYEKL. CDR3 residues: CASSQFNRGQRYGYTF. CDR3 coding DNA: TGCGCCAGCAGCCAGTTCAACAGGGGGCAGCGCTATGGCTACACCTTC.

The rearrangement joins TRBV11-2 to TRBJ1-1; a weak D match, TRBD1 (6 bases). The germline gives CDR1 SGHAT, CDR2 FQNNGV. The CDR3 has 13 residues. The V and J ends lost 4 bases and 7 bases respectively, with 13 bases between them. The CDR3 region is CASSSYGTIEAFF. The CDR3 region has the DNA TGTGCCAGCAGCTCCTACGGGACAATTGAAGCTTTCTTT.

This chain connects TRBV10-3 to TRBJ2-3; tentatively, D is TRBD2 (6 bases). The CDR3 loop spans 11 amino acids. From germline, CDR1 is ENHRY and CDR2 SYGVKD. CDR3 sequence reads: CATGGSDTQYF. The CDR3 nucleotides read TGTGCTACCGGGGGTTCAGATACGCAGTATTTT.

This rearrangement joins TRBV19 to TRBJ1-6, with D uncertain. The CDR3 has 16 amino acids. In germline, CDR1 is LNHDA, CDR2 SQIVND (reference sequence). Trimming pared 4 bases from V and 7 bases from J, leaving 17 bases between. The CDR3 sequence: CASSTQRPARNSPLHF. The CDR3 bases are TGTGCCAGTAGTACCCAACGACCGGCGCGGAATTCACCCCTCCACTTT.

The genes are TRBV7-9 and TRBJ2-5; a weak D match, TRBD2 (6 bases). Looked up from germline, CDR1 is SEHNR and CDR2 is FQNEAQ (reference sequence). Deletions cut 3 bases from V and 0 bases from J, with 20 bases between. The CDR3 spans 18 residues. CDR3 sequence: CASSFRRGYDQYQETQYF. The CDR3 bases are TGTGCCAGCAGCTTCAGGCGGGGCTATGATCAGTACCAAGAGACCCAGTACTTC.